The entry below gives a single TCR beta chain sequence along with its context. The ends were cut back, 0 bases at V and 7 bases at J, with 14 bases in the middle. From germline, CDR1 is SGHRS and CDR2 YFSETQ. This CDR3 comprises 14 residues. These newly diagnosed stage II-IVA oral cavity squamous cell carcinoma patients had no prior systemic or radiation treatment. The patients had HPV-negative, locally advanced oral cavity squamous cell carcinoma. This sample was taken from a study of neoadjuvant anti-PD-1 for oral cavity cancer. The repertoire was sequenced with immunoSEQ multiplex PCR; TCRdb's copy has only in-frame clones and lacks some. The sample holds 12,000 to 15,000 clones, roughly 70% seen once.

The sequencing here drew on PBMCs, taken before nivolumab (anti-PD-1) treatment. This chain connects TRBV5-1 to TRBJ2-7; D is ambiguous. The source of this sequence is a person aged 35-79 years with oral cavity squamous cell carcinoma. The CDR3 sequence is CASSLGARAREQYF. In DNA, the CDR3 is TGCGCCAGCAGCTTGGGGGCCCGGGCCAGGGAGCAGTACTTC.